The clone carrying this T cell receptor (beta chain) was counted a few times. Its target is not known. Unique molecular identifiers were incorporated during preparation of the TCRbeta library. TCRdb re-called the PCR reads with MiXCR, one entry per CDR3 protein. The data show about 980,000 distinct CDR3 sequences, roughly 29% seen once. This entry comes from a study of T-cell reconstitution after alpha-beta-depleted transplantation in children. Study outcomes and limitations: Several hundred rapidly expanded clones from non-depleted graft cells reportedly supplied alpha-beta T cells about two months post-transplant. T-cell counts and diversity at one year post-transplant came mainly from newly produced T cells. Surviving recipient cells, namely T cells and thymic progenitors, were the source of high day-60 TCRbeta diversity in some patients.

J gave up 9 bases and V 7 bases, and 12 bases lay outside the gene matches. The CDR3 contains 13 residues. Looked up from germline, CDR1 is SGHRS and CDR2 is YFSETQ. The TCR originated in a boy younger than two who had a stem cell transplant for SCID, so the T cells may come from the graft donor. The sequences come from PBMCs, mostly from graft donor cells, collected 360 days after TCRalphabeta/CD19-depleted stem cell transplant. The chain carries TRBV5-1 and TRBJ2-7; 8 bases map to TRBD1. CDR3 DNA sequence: TGCGCCAGCGGAATGGGACAGGACTCCGTGCAGTACTTC. This encodes CASGMGQDSVQYF.